A selection of T cell receptor beta chains follows, all from one sample in a study of cytomegalovirus exposure and HLA in healthy donors. Data came from immunoSEQ multiplex PCR; TCRdb stores just in-frame clones and leaves some out. The table records 130,000 or so clones, more than 70% of them present only once. The sequencing sample was made of PBMCs. The origin of the receptors is a male donor in good health and CMV-seronegative. Each CDR3 is given without its conserved first and last residue.

v_call	j_call	cdr3_aa
TRBV29-1	TRBJ2-1	SGRRAGGLTNEQF
TRBV27	TRBJ1-2	ASSYTDRRGYT
TRBV5-6	TRBJ1-1	ASSLGRGARAF
TRBV14	TRBJ1-1	ASSQVTEAF
TRBV21-1	TRBJ2-3	ASSKGGTDTQY
TRBV4-3	TRBJ1-1	ASSQEQLTEAF
TRBV14	TRBJ1-5	ASSRQGWDQPQH
TRBV9	TRBJ1-1	ASSPPSSLAEAF
TRBV11-2	TRBJ1-6	ASSLGQGVNSPLH
TRBV4-3	TRBJ1-2	ASSHRGQGLGGYT
TRBV11-2	TRBJ2-1	ASSLAGSSYNEQF
TRBV6-6	TRBJ2-5	ASSFSGGNIQETQY
TRBV7-8	TRBJ1-2	ASSLTGGTGYGYT
TRBV7-2	TRBJ2-7	ASSLGQYYEQY
TRBV5-1	TRBJ2-2	ASSLVARGGTGELF
TRBV27	TRBJ2-7	ASSLVGRQGPYEQY
TRBV7-2	TRBJ2-1	ASSPRGTNEQF
TRBV11-2	TRBJ2-1	ASSLDFGRYNEQF
TRBV7-3	TRBJ2-3	ASSLAGQDTQY
TRBV6-1	-	ASSEALGLSNQPQY
TRBV19	TRBJ1-6	ASSVRSKTDSPLH
TRBV4-3	TRBJ2-1	ASSRVGGGASYNEQF
TRBV14	TRBJ1-6	ASSQGVPSSPLH